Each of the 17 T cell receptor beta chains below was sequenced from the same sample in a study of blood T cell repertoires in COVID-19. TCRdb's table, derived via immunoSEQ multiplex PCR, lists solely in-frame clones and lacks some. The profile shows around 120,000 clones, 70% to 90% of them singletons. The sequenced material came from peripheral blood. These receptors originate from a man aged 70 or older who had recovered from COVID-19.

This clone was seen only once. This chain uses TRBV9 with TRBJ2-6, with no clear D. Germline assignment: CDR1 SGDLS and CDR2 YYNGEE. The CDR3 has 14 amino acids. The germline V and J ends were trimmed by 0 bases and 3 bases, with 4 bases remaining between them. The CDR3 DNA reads TGTGCCAGCAGCGTAGGCAGTGGGGCCAACGTCCTGACTTTC. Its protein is CASSVGSGANVLTF.

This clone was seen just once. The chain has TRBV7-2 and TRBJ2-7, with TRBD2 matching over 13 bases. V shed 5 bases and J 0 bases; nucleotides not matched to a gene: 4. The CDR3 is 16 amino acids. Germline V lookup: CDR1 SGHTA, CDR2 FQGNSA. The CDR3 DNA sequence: TGTGCCAGCAGCCCAGGACTAGCGGGGGCCTCCTACGAGCAGTACTTC. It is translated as CASSPGLAGASYEQYF. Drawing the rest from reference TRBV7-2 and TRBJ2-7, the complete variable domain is GAGVSQSPSNKVTEKGKDVELRCDPISGHTALYWYRQSLGQGLEFLIYFQGNSAPDKSGLPSDRFSAERTGGSVSTLTIQRTQQEDSAVYLCASSPGLAGASYEQYFGPGTRLTVT.

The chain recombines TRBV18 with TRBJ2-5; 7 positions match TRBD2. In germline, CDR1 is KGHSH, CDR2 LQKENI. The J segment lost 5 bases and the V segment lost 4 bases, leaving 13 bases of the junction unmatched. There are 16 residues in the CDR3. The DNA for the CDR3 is TGTGCCAGCTCACTGCACGAGACTAGCATCGTGGAGACCCAGTACTTC. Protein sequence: CASSLHETSIVETQYF.

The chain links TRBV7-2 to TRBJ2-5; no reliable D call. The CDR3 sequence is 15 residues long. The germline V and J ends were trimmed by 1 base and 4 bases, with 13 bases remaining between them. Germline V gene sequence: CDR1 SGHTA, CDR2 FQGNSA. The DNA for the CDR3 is TGTGCCAGCAGCTTAGAAGGAGCCGAAAGAGAGACCCAGTACTTC. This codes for CASSLEGAERETQYF.

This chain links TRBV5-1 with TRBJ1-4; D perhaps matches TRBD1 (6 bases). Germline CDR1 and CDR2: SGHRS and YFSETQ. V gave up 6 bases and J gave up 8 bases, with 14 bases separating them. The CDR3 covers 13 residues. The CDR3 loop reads CASTRDTGEKLFF. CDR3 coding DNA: TGCGCCAGCACCCGGGACACTGGCGAAAAACTGTTTTTT.

In DNA, the CDR3 is TGTGCCAGCAGCTCAGCCCAGGGAAAGAGCAATGAGCAGTTCTTC. Its translation is CASSSAQGKSNEQFF. The chain has TRBV9 and TRBJ2-1; D possibly corresponds to TRBD1 (5 bases). The ends were cut back, 4 bases at V and 6 bases at J, with 17 bases in the middle. Germline V gene data show CDR1 as SGDLS and CDR2 as YYNGEE. The CDR3 is made up of 15 amino acids.

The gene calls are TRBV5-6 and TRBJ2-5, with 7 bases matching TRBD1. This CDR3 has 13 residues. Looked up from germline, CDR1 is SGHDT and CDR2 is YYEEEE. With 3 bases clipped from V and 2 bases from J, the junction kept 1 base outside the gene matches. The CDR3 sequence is CASSSGQQETQYF. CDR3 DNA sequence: TGTGCCAGCAGCTCGGGACAGCAAGAGACCCAGTACTTC.

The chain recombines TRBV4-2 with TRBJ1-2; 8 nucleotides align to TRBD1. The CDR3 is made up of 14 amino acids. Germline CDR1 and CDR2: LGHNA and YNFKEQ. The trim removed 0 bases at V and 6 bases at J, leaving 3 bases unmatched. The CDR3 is CASSQEWTGNGYTF. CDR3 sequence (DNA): TGTGCCAGCAGCCAAGAATGGACAGGGAATGGCTACACCTTC.

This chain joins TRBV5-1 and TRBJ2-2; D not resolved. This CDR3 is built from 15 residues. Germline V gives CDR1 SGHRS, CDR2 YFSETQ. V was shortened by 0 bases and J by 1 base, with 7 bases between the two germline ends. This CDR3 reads CASSLEPQNTGELFF. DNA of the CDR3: TGCGCCAGCAGCTTGGAGCCCCAGAACACCGGGGAGCTGTTTTTT.

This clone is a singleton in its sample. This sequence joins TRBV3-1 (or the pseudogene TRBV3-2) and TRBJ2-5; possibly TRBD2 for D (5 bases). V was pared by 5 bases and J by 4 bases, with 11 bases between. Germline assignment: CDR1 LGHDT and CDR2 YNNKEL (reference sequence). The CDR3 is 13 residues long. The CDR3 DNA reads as TGTGCCAGCAGCGAAAGCGGAGGAGAGACCCAGTACTTC. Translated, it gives CASSESGGETQYF.

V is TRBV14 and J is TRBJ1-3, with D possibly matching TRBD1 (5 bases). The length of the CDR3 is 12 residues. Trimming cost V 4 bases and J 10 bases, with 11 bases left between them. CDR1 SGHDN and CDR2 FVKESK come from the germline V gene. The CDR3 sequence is CASSPQGVTIYF. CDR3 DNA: TGTGCCAGCAGCCCTCAAGGGGTTACCATATATTTT.

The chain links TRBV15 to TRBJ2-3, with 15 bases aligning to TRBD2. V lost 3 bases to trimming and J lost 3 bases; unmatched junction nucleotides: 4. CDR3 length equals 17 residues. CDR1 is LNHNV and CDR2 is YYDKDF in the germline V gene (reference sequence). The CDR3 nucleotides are TGTGCCACCAGCAGGGGACTAGCGGGGGGAGGGACAGATACGCAGTATTTT. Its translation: CATSRGLAGGGTDTQYF.

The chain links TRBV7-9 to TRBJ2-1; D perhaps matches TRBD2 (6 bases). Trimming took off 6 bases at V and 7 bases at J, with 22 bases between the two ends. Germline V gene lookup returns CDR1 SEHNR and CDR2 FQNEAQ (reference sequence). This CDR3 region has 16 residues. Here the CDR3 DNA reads TGTGCCAGCAGGGGAGAGGGGCGGGATAGGGAAAATGAGCAGTTCTTC. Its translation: CASRGEGRDRENEQFF.

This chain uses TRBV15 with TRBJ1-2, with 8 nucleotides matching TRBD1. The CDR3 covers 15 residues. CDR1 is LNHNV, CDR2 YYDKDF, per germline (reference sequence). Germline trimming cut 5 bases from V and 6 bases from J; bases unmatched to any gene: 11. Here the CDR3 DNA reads TGTGCCACCAGCGCCCAGGGGGCGTCTAGGCATGGCTACACCTTC. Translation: CATSAQGASRHGYTF.

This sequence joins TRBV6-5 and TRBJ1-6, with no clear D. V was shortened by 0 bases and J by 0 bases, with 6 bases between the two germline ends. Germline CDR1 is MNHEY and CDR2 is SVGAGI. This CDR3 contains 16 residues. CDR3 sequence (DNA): TGTGCCAGCAGTTACTCGGGCAGCTCCTATAATTCACCCCTCCACTTT. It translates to CASSYSGSSYNSPLHF.

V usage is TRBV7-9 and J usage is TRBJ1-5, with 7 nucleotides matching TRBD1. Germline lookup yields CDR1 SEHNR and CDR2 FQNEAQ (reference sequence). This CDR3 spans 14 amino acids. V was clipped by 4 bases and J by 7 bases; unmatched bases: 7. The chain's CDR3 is CASSSTGAGQPQHF. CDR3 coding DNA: TGTGCCAGCAGCTCTACAGGGGCAGGGCAGCCCCAGCATTTT.

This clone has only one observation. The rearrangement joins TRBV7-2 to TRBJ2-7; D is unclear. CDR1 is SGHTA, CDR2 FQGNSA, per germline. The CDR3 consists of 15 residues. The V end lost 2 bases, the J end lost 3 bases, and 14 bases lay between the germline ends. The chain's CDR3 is CASSLNSQPGYEQYF. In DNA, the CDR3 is TGTGCCAGCAGCTTAAACAGTCAGCCAGGCTACGAGCAGTACTTC.